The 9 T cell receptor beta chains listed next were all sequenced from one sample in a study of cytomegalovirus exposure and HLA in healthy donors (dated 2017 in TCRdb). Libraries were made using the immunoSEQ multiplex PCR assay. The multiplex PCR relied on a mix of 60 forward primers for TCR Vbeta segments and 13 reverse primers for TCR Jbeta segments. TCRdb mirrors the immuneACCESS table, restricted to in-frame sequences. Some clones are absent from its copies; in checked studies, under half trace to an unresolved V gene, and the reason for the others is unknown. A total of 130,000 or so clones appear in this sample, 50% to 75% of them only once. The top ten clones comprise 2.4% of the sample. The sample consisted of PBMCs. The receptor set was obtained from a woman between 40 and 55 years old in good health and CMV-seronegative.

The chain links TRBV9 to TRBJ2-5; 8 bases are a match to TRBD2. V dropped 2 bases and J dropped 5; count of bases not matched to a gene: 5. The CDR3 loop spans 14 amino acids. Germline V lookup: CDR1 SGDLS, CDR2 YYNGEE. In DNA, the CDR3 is TGTGCCAGCAGCGTCTCGGGGGGGGTTGAGACCCAGTACTTC. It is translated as CASSVSGGVETQYF.

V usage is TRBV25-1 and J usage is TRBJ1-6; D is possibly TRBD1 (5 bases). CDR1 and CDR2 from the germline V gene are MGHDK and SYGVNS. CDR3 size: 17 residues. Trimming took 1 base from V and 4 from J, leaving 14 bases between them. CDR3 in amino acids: CASSESRREAYNSPLHF. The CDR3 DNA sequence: TGTGCCAGCAGTGAATCGCGCAGGGAAGCTTATAATTCACCCCTCCACTTT.

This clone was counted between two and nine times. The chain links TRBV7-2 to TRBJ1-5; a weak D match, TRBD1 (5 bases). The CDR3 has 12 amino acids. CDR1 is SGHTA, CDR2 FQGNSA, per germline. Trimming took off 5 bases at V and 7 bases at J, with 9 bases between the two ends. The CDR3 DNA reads TGTGCCAGCAGCGGACATCTCCAGCCCCAGCATTTT. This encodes CASSGHLQPQHF.

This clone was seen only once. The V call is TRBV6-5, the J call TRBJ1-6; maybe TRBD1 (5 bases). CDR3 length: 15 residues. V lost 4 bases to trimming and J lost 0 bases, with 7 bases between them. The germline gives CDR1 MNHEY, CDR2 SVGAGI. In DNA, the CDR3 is TGTGCCAGCAGTTGGGGCCTCTCCTATAATTCACCCCTCCACTTT. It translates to CASSWGLSYNSPLHF.

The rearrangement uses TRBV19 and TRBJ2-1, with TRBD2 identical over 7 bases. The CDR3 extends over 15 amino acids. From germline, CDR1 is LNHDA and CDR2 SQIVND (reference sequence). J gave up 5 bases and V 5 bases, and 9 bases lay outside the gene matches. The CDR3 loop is CASSGGQGGNNEQFF. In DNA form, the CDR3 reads TGTGCCAGTAGTGGGGGTCAGGGAGGGAACAATGAGCAGTTCTTC. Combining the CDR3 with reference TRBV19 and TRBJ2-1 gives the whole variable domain DGGITQSPKYLFRKEGQNVTLSCEQNLNHDAMYWYRQDPGQGLRLIYYSQIVNDFQKGDIAEGYSVSREKKESFPLTVTSAQKNPTAFYLCASSGGQGGNNEQFFGPGTRLTVL.

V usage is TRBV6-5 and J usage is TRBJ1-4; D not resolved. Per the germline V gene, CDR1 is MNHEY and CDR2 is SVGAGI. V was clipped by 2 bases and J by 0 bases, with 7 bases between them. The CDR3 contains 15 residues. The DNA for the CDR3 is TGTGCCAGCAGTTACACAGAAGCAACTAATGAAAAACTGTTTTTT. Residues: CASSYTEATNEKLFF.

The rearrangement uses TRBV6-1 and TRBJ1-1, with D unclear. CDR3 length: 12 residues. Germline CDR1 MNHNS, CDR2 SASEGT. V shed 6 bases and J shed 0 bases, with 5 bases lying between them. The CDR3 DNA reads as TGTGCCAGCAGGTCTCTGAACACTGAAGCTTTCTTT. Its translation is CASRSLNTEAFF.

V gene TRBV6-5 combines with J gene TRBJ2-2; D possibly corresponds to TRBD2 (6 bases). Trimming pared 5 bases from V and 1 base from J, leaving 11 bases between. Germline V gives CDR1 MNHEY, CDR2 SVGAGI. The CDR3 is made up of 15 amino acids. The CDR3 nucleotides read TGTGCCAGCAGTCCACTAGCTTTGAACACCGGGGAGCTGTTTTTT. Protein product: CASSPLALNTGELFF.

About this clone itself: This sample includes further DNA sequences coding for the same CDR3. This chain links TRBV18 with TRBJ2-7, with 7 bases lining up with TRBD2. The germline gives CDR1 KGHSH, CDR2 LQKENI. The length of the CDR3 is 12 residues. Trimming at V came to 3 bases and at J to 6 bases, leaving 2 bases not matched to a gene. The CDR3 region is CASSPGGGEQYF. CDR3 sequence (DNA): TGTGCCAGCTCACCCGGCGGGGGCGAGCAGTACTTC.